Listed below are T cell receptor beta chains from one sample, sequenced in a study of response to subunit inactivated influenza vaccine. TCRdb analysed the RT-PCR reads with MiXCR anew, one entry per CDR3 protein. The sample consists of fewer than 200,000 distinct CDR3 sequences, around 9.2% of them appearing once. Sequencing was performed on non-naive T cells sorted from PBMCs, taken on the day of vaccination. The receptor source for this set is a man aged 45-60 years who received an inactivated influenza vaccine. Each CDR3 is given with its conserved first and last residue. The order of the fields is J gene, V gene, D gene, clone size, CDR3 DNA, CDR3 protein. D genes are given only for firm matches. Clone size is shown for a subset of rows, as once, few, many or a class of expanded clone.

j_gene: TRBJ1-1; v_gene: TRBV7-9; d_gene: .; abundance: few; CDR3nt: TGTGCCAGCAGCTTAGGAGGGGATCTTACTTTCTTT; CDR3aa: CASSLGGDLTFF
j_gene: TRBJ2-2; v_gene: TRBV20-1; d_gene: .; abundance: many; CDR3nt: TGCAGTGCTTGGGTGGCAGGGAACACCGGGGAGCTGTTTTTT; CDR3aa: CSAWVAGNTGELFF
j_gene: TRBJ2-3; v_gene: TRBV4-2; d_gene: .; abundance: .; CDR3nt: TGTGCCAGCAGCCAAGATCTCCCCTCCCGCACAGATACGCAGTATTTT; CDR3aa: CASSQDLPSRTDTQYF
j_gene: TRBJ2-5; v_gene: TRBV10-3; d_gene: .; abundance: .; CDR3nt: TGTGCCATCAGTGAGTCACAGGAGGCAGAGACCCAGTACTTC; CDR3aa: CAISESQEAETQYF
j_gene: TRBJ1-5; v_gene: TRBV6-4; d_gene: .; abundance: .; CDR3nt: TGTGCCAGCAGTGAAGGGGCACTCCAGCCCCAGCATTTT; CDR3aa: CASSEGALQPQHF
j_gene: TRBJ2-1; v_gene: TRBV5-1; d_gene: .; abundance: many; CDR3nt: TGCGCCAGCAGCCCCCGGACCTACAATGAGCAGTTCTTC; CDR3aa: CASSPRTYNEQFF
j_gene: TRBJ2-3; v_gene: TRBV4-1; d_gene: .; abundance: .; CDR3nt: TGCGCCAGCAGCCAAGACGTTCCCAGCGATACGCAGTATTTT; CDR3aa: CASSQDVPSDTQYF
j_gene: TRBJ2-5; v_gene: TRBV2; d_gene: .; abundance: many; CDR3nt: TGTGCCAGCAGGTTGAGGGAGACCCAGTACTTC; CDR3aa: CASRLRETQYF
j_gene: TRBJ2-7; v_gene: TRBV5-1; d_gene: .; abundance: many; CDR3nt: TGCGCCAGCAGCTTGGCCGCCGGGGGCCCCTACGAGCAGTACTTC; CDR3aa: CASSLAAGGPYEQYF
j_gene: TRBJ2-1; v_gene: TRBV7-7; d_gene: .; abundance: few; CDR3nt: TGTGCCAGCAGCTTAGAGGCGGCTAGAGAGCAGTTCTTC; CDR3aa: CASSLEAAREQFF
j_gene: TRBJ2-3; v_gene: TRBV20-1; d_gene: .; abundance: many; CDR3nt: TGCAGTGCTAGCGGGAGTTCTGATACGCAGTATTTT; CDR3aa: CSASGSSDTQYF
j_gene: TRBJ2-2; v_gene: TRBV20-1; d_gene: TRBD2; abundance: few; CDR3nt: TGCAGTGCTAGGGCGGGAGGCACCGGGGAGCTGTTTTTT; CDR3aa: CSARAGGTGELFF
j_gene: TRBJ2-3; v_gene: TRBV20-1; d_gene: .; abundance: many; CDR3nt: TGCAGTGCTAGAGATCTTTCGCGAGATACGCAGTATTTT; CDR3aa: CSARDLSRDTQYF
j_gene: TRBJ1-1; v_gene: TRBV20-1; d_gene: .; abundance: few; CDR3nt: TGCAGTGCCCGGGACCCCCGTCGTGAAGCTTTCTTT; CDR3aa: CSARDPRREAFF
j_gene: TRBJ2-2; v_gene: TRBV4-1; d_gene: TRBD1; abundance: .; CDR3nt: TGCGCCAGCAGCGAAGCGGACAGGGACTTCGGGGAGCTGTTTTTT; CDR3aa: CASSEADRDFGELFF
j_gene: TRBJ2-2; v_gene: TRBV5-1; d_gene: .; abundance: .; CDR3nt: TGCGCCAGCAGCTGGGGGCCCAAGGACGGGGAGCTGTTTTTT; CDR3aa: CASSWGPKDGELFF